A single sample is the source of the 16 T cell receptor beta chains below, sequenced in a study of cytomegalovirus exposure and HLA in healthy donors. The PCR had 60 Vbeta and 13 Jbeta primers. Measured with immunoSEQ multiplex PCR; TCRdb has only the in-frame clones, and not every one. The table lists 85,000 to 130,000 clones, approximately 80% of them singletons. Sequenced sample: PBMCs. These receptors were taken from a woman in her late teens or twenties in good health and CMV-seropositive.

The chain is built from TRBV2 and TRBJ1-1; D remains unclear. The V and J ends lost 11 bases and 5 bases respectively, with 9 bases between them. CDR3 size: 10 residues. Per germline, CDR1 SNHLY and CDR2 FYNNEI. CDR3 nucleotide sequence: TGTGCCCGCGGCCTGACTGAAGCTTTCTTT. Protein sequence: CARGLTEAFF.

The J gene is TRBJ2-5, the V gene TRBV5-1; 10 nucleotides match TRBD1. CDR3 size: 14 residues. Germline CDR1 and CDR2: SGHRS and YFSETQ. V lost 4 bases to trimming and J lost 11 bases; unmatched junction nucleotides: 11. The CDR3 loop is CASSTGQGVGEQYF. In DNA, the CDR3 is TGCGCCAGCAGCACCGGACAGGGGGTGGGGGAGCAGTACTTC.

The chain joins TRBV28 to TRBJ2-5; D is unresolved. Germline V CDR1 and CDR2: MDHEN, SYDVKM. V was clipped by 7 bases and J by 4 bases, with 10 bases between them. The CDR3 runs 12 residues. The CDR3 DNA follows: TGTGCCAGCACGAACAGCCCAGAGACCCAGTACTTC. It encodes CASTNSPETQYF.

The rearrangement links TRBV2 to TRBJ2-5; TRBD2 matches 10 bases. Germline V CDR1 and CDR2: SNHLY, FYNNEI. Unmatched junction bases numbered 5, after V lost 5 bases and J lost 5 bases. The CDR3 sequence is 14 residues long. The CDR3 here is CASSRGTSAETQYF. The CDR3 region has the DNA TGTGCCAGCAGTCGTGGGACTAGCGCTGAGACCCAGTACTTC.

The rearrangement joins TRBV6-1 to TRBJ2-3; 9 bases match TRBD1. The CDR3 extends over 15 amino acids. The J segment lost 3 bases and the V segment lost 6 bases, leaving 7 bases of the junction unmatched. Germline CDR1 reads MNHNS; CDR2 reads SASEGT. In DNA, the CDR3 is TGTGCCAGCAGCCCTTCACAGGGGGCAACAGATACGCAGTATTTT. Its translation: CASSPSQGATDTQYF.

The V gene is TRBV18, the J gene TRBJ1-1; D possibly corresponds to TRBD1 (5 bases). The CDR3 spans 19 residues. Germline V lookup: CDR1 KGHSH, CDR2 LQKENI. Trimming cost V 1 base and J 1 base, with 22 bases left between them. The CDR3 DNA reads TGTGCCAGCTCACCACTATCGTTTAGGGGTCGAGGTCCGAACACTGAAGCTTTCTTT. Translating it yields CASSPLSFRGRGPNTEAFF.

A few counts support this clone. The V and J genes are TRBV30 and TRBJ2-5, with D unclear. The germline gives CDR1 GTSNPN, CDR2 SVGIG (reference sequence). This CDR3 has 12 amino acids. Trimming left V 0 bases short and J 11 bases short, with 13 bases between. The CDR3 protein is CAWSVSSLRQYF. In nucleotides, the CDR3 is TGTGCCTGGAGTGTAAGTAGTTTGCGGCAGTACTTC.

This clone was counted a single time. This chain links TRBV7-9 with TRBJ2-5, with 9 bases aligning to TRBD1. This CDR3 is built from 16 residues. Germline assignment: CDR1 SEHNR and CDR2 FQNEAQ (reference sequence). The V gene end was trimmed by 2 bases and the J gene end by 0 bases; junction bases not matched to a gene: 4. CDR3 sequence reads: CASSLWDRAHQETQYF. The CDR3 region has the DNA TGTGCCAGCAGCTTATGGGACAGGGCTCACCAAGAGACCCAGTACTTC.

The chain combines TRBV28 with TRBJ1-3; no reliable D call. Trimming pared 4 bases from V and 0 bases from J, leaving 13 bases between. Germline V gene sequence: CDR1 MDHEN, CDR2 SYDVKM. The CDR3 length is 16 residues. CDR3 protein: CASSSLSVFSGNTIYF. The CDR3 nucleotides are TGTGCCAGCAGTTCCCTCTCAGTGTTCTCTGGAAACACCATATATTTT.

This chain joins TRBV30 and TRBJ1-1, with 7 positions matching TRBD1. The V segment lost 3 bases and the J segment 0 bases; nucleotides outside the gene matches: 4. Germline loops: CDR1 GTSNPN, CDR2 SVGIG (reference sequence). CDR3 length: 14 amino acids. For the CDR3, the DNA is TGTGCCTGGAGCTGGGGACAGTTGAACACTGAAGCTTTCTTT. This gives the protein CAWSWGQLNTEAFF.

By sample share, this clone is medium-sized. This chain joins TRBV6-1 and TRBJ1-4, with 11 positions matching TRBD1. This CDR3 contains 15 residues. From germline, CDR1 is MNHNS and CDR2 SASEGT. V lost 3 bases, J lost 9 bases, and 6 bases stayed unmatched. CDR3 loop: CASSETGTGGKKLFF. In DNA, the CDR3 is TGTGCCAGCAGTGAGACCGGGACAGGGGGAAAAAAACTGTTTTTT.

This chain links TRBV6-5 with TRBJ1-2; a possible D gene is TRBD1 (6 bases). The germline V gene encodes CDR1 MNHEY and CDR2 SVGAGI. The CDR3 has 16 residues. V gave up 4 bases and J gave up 8 bases, with 23 bases separating them. The CDR3 loop reads CASSSHPRQAKGGYTF. In nucleotides, the CDR3 is TGTGCCAGCAGTTCCCATCCTCGACAGGCGAAGGGCGGCTACACCTTC.

V usage is TRBV10-3 and J usage is TRBJ2-1; D is uncertain. Germline V gene data show CDR1 as ENHRY and CDR2 as SYGVKD. The CDR3 contains 14 residues. With 4 bases removed from V and 0 bases from J, the gap between germline ends came to 7 bases. CDR3 sequence: CAISAPSSYNEQFF. As DNA, the CDR3 is TGTGCCATCAGTGCCCCTAGCTCCTACAATGAGCAGTTCTTC.

This clone has a handful of counts. V usage is TRBV9 and J usage is TRBJ2-2; D perhaps matches TRBD2 (5 bases). There are 16 residues in the CDR3. Germline V gives CDR1 SGDLS, CDR2 YYNGEE. V shed 0 bases and J shed 0 bases, with 9 bases lying between them. CDR3 in DNA: TGTGCCAGCAGCGTAGACGGGGAACCGAACACCGGGGAGCTGTTTTTT. It codes for CASSVDGEPNTGELFF. The whole variable domain, filled in from reference TRBV9 and TRBJ2-2, reads DSGVTQTPKHLITATGQRVTLRCSPRSGDLSVYWYQQSLDQGLQFLIQYYNGEERAKGNILERFSAQQFPDLHSELNLSSLELGDSALYFCASSVDGEPNTGELFFGEGSRLTVL.

Written as DNA, the CDR3 is TGCGCCAGCAGCCAAAATAGCGGGTGGAGCTCCTACAATGAGCAGTTCTTC. Protein product: CASSQNSGWSSYNEQFF. The chain has TRBV4-1 and TRBJ2-1; 7 bases line up with TRBD2. Germline loops: CDR1 MGHRA, CDR2 YSYEKL. The CDR3 is made up of 17 amino acids. With 2 bases clipped from V and 0 bases from J, the junction kept 7 bases outside the gene matches.

V usage is TRBV7-9 and J usage is TRBJ1-6; the match to TRBD1 covers 8 bases. The CDR3 runs 15 residues. Unmatched junction bases numbered 6, after V lost 5 bases and J lost 6 bases. Germline CDR1 and CDR2: SEHNR and FQNEAQ (reference sequence). The CDR3 protein is CASSTGQGVNSPLHF. The CDR3 DNA reads TGTGCCAGCAGCACTGGACAGGGCGTTAATTCACCCCTCCACTTT.